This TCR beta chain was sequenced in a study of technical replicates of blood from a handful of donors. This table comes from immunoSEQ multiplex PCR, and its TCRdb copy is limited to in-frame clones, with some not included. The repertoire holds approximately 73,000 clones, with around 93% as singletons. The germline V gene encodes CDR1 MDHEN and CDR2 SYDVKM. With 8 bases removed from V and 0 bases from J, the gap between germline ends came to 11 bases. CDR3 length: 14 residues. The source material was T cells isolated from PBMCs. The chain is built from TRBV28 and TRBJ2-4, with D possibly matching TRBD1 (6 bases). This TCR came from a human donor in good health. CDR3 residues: CASLDSLAKNIQYF. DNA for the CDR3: TGTGCCAGCCTGGACAGCTTAGCCAAAAACATTCAGTACTTC.